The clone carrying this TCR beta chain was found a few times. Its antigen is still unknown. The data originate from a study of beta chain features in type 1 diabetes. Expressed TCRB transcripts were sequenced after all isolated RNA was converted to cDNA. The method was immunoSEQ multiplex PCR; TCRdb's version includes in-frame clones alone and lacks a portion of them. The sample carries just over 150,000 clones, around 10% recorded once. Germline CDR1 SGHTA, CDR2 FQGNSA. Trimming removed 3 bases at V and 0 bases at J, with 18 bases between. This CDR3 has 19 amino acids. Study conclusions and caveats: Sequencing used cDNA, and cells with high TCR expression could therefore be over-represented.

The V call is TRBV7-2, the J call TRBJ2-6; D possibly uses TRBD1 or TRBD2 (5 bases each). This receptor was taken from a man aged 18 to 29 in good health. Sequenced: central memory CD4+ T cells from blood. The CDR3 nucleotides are TGTGCCAGCAGCTTGAAGTGGGGACCGAGTCTCTCTGGGGCCAACGTCCTGACTTTC. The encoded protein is CASSLKWGPSLSGANVLTF.